The clone carrying this T cell receptor (beta chain) is a singleton in its sample. The antigen is unknown. Here the CDR3 omits its conserved ending phenylalanine or tryptophan, so a read error is the likely source. Germline loops: CDR1 SGHNT, CDR2 YENEEA. The V and J ends lost 7 bases and 5 bases, in that order; junction bases with no gene match: 18. The CDR3 spans 17 residues. Extraction of RNA together with DNA used 20-30 mg of unsorted bulk tissue. The input was 500 ng total RNA; TCR beta cDNA was made from it with a constant-region primer. Library construction for TCR beta comprised three nested multiplex PCR rounds performed with slightly modified ARM-PCR. A C-beta reverse primer was combined with TRBV1-TRBV30 forward primers in the first two PCR rounds, and each round had around 11 cycles. A single record per CDR3 protein comes from TCRdb applying MiXCR to the multiplex PCR reads. The data contain around 100,000 distinct CDR3 sequences, approximately 71% of them singletons.

These data are taken from a study of tumor-infiltrating lymphocytes in primary liver carcinoma. Study observations and caveats: About 7.5-25% of top clones, no more, were shared by all five regions.

The sequenced sample consisted of liver tumor tissue from sampling region 5. Subset of the sample: tumor region T5, tumor centre. The J gene is TRBJ2-5, the V gene TRBV11-3; 8 positions match TRBD2. This sequence originates from a woman aged 55 to 70 with primary liver carcinoma and hepatitis B virus infection. The CDR3 here is CASNRLQTAGEWETQYL. In DNA, the CDR3 is TGTGCCAGCAACCGCCTCCAAACAGCGGGAGAGTGGGAGACCCAGTACCTC.